One and the same sample provided the 3 T cell receptor beta chains below, sequenced in a study of a mutant IDH1 vaccine in newly diagnosed glioma. Their antigens remain unidentified. Profiled with immunoSEQ multiplex PCR; TCRdb holds only in-frame clones, not every one. The table includes 50,000 to 70,000 clones, 74% detected once. Time point in this sample: week 35, safety follow-up. Every single dose of the vaccine, 300 ug of mutant IDH1 20-mer peptide, came with topical imiquimod. The sample in question was PBMCs, obtained from a glioma patient whose treatment included an IDH1 peptide vaccine. The receptors come from a man between 45 and 60 years old with glioma.

This clone has only a few counts. The V gene is TRBV2, the J gene TRBJ1-4; D is ambiguous. The CDR3 consists of 13 residues. The ends were cut back, 6 bases at V and 0 bases at J, with 5 bases in the middle. Germline CDR1 reads SNHLY; CDR2 reads FYNNEI. The CDR3 DNA is TGTGCCAGCAGGGATGCAACTAATGAAAAACTGTTTTTT. Its protein is CASRDATNEKLFF.

For this clone: A read error is possible here, since a much larger clone lies one base away. The J gene is TRBJ1-1, the V gene TRBV29-1, with D hard to call. The germline CDR1 and CDR2 sequences are SQVTM and ANQGSEA. Between the trimmed V and J ends, which lost 7 bases and 0 bases, there was a span of 3 bases. The CDR3 contains 10 residues. The CDR3 region has the DNA TGCAGCGGCTTGAACACTGAAGCTTTCTTT. As protein: CSGLNTEAFF.

The chain combines TRBV2 with TRBJ2-7; D is tentatively TRBD1 or TRBD2 (5 bases each). Trimming removed 5 bases from V and 5 bases from J, with 19 bases in between. Germline V gives CDR1 SNHLY, CDR2 FYNNEI. The CDR3 runs to 15 residues. The CDR3 DNA reads TGTGCCAGCAGTCCCCGAGGGGCAGTCAGGAACGAGCAGTACTTC. Protein product: CASSPRGAVRNEQYF.